The 25 T cell receptor beta chains listed next were all sequenced from one sample in a study of shared clonotypes between healthy human individuals. Sequencing used immunoSEQ multiplex PCR; TCRdb keeps in-frame clones, though not all of them. The data hold around 1 million clones, with over 75% observed a single time. Sequencing was done on a sample of memory CD4+ T cells sorted from blood. Subset defined: CD45RA-negative fraction. The receptors stem from a man aged 18 to 30 in good health.

This clone was detected only once. The CDR3 here is CAARLAGTADTGELFF. The CDR3 DNA sequence: TGTGCCGCGAGACTAGCGGGAACTGCGGACACCGGGGAGCTGTTTTTT. The chain is built from TRBV28 and TRBJ2-2, with 11 bases lining up with TRBD2. CDR3 length equals 16 residues. J lost 3 bases, V lost 11 bases, and 11 bases had no gene match. CDR1 MDHEN and CDR2 SYDVKM come from the germline V gene.

The gene calls are TRBV6-1 and TRBJ1-4; 8 bases are shared with TRBD1. Germline V gene data show CDR1 as MNHNS and CDR2 as SASEGT. V trimming: 7 bases; J trimming: 5 bases; junction bases outside the gene matches: 9. This CDR3 is built from 15 residues. The CDR3 protein is CASKDGGQANEKLFF. In DNA, the CDR3 is TGTGCCAGCAAAGACGGGGGACAGGCAAATGAAAAACTGTTTTTT.

This rearrangement joins TRBV7-2 to TRBJ2-3, with D perhaps matching TRBD2 (5 bases). Per the germline V gene, CDR1 is SGHTA and CDR2 is FQGNSA. Trimming stripped 2 bases from V and 9 bases from J, with 9 bases between. CDR3 length: 12 residues. Here the CDR3 reads CASSLRGATQYF. For the CDR3, the DNA is TGTGCCAGCAGCTTACGGGGTGCCACGCAGTATTTT. The complete variable domain, with remaining parts taken from reference TRBV7-2 and TRBJ2-3, reads GAGVSQSPSNKVTEKGKDVELRCDPISGHTALYWYRQSLGQGLEFLIYFQGNSAPDKSGLPSDRFSAERTGGSVSTLTIQRTQQEDSAVYLCASSLRGATQYFGPGTRLTVL.

The chain joins TRBV4-3 to TRBJ2-1; TRBD2 agrees at 8 bases. CDR1 and CDR2 from the germline V gene are LGHNA and YSLEER. V trimming: 1 base; J trimming: 6 bases; junction bases outside the gene matches: 8. The CDR3 is 16 amino acids. CDR3 protein: CASSQGAGGPPNEQFF. CDR3 coding DNA: TGCGCCAGCAGCCAAGGGGCGGGGGGACCCCCCAATGAGCAGTTCTTC.

The chain is built from TRBV6-5 and TRBJ2-5; TRBD1 matches 7 bases. The germline V gene has CDR1 MNHEY and CDR2 SVGAGI. The CDR3 loop spans 13 amino acids. V trimming: 9 bases; J trimming: 3 bases; junction bases outside the gene matches: 7. CDR3 nucleotide sequence: TGTGCCAGTCGGACAGGAGGCGAAGAGACCCAGTACTTC. The encoded protein is CASRTGGEETQYF.

CDR3 DNA sequence: TGTGCCAGCAGTTCCTACAGGGCTGGGAATGAAAAACTGTTTTTT. This translates into CASSSYRAGNEKLFF. The V and J genes are TRBV28 and TRBJ1-4, with D perhaps matching TRBD1 (6 bases). With 4 bases removed from V and 5 bases from J, the gap between germline ends came to 14 bases. The CDR3 length is 15 residues. The germline CDR1 and CDR2 sequences are MDHEN and SYDVKM.

The chain has TRBV23-1 and TRBJ1-5, with D perhaps TRBD1 (5 bases). Being an ORF, TRBV23-1 has a function that is uncertain. Trimming removed 6 bases at V and 7 bases at J, with 25 bases between. The CDR3 has 17 residues. As DNA, the CDR3 is TGCGCCAGCAGCCTCATGAGGGGCCGGCCAGGTAGGCAGCCCCAGCATTTT. Translating gives CASSLMRGRPGRQPQHF.

On this clone itself: This CDR3 is also generated by other DNA sequences in the sample. The chain couples TRBV5-1 to TRBJ1-1; 8 bases line up with TRBD1. This CDR3 is 14 amino acids long. The ends lost 4 bases at V and 4 bases at J; junction bases unmatched: 6. The V gene's germline CDR1 is SGHRS and CDR2 YFSETQ. Here the CDR3 DNA reads TGCGCCAGCAGCCCTCAGGGGGCGAGCACTGAAGCTTTCTTT. Residues: CASSPQGASTEAFF.

This clone was recorded at least ten times. The chain employs TRBV10-3 and TRBJ1-6, with a possible D match to TRBD1 (5 bases). The CDR3 consists of 14 residues. The germline gives CDR1 ENHRY, CDR2 SYGVKD. V was shortened by 10 bases and J by 10 bases, with 20 bases between the two germline ends. As DNA, the CDR3 is TGTGCCACCGGGGGTCGGCAAGCAGGCTCACCCCTCCACTTT. This encodes CATGGRQAGSPLHF.

The chain has TRBV7-2 and TRBJ1-5; TRBD1 aligns across 7 bases. Trimming removed 5 bases from V and 2 bases from J; junction bases left unmatched: 6. Germline CDR1 SGHTA, CDR2 FQGNSA. The length of the CDR3 is 15 residues. CDR3 sequence reads: CASSLDREGNQPQHF. The CDR3 nucleotides read TGTGCCAGCAGCCTAGACAGGGAGGGCAATCAGCCCCAGCATTTT.

The chain combines TRBV5-1 with TRBJ2-3; possibly TRBD1 for D (5 bases). The CDR3 loop spans 13 amino acids. V was cut by 1 base and J by 4 bases, with 7 bases left in between. CDR1 is SGHRS and CDR2 is YFSETQ in the germline V gene. The CDR3 here is CASSLSTADTQYF. The CDR3 nucleotides read TGCGCCAGCAGCTTGTCGACAGCAGATACGCAGTATTTT. Full variable domain (outside the CDR3, taken from reference TRBV5-1 and TRBJ2-3): KAGVTQTPRYLIKTRGQQVTLSCSPISGHRSVSWYQQTPGQGLQFLFEYFSETQRNKGNFPGRFSGRQFSNSRSEMNVSTLELGDSALYLCASSLSTADTQYFGPGTRLTVL.

As to this clone: Additional DNA sequences in this sample encode the identical CDR3. The CDR3 region is CASSLEGGSTDTQYF. The CDR3 nucleotides read TGTGCCAGCAGCTTGGAGGGAGGGAGCACAGATACGCAGTATTTT. The V call is TRBV5-4, the J call TRBJ2-3; 7 bases line up with TRBD2. Trimming took 0 bases from V and 0 from J; bases not matched to a gene: 1. The CDR3 loop spans 15 amino acids. Germline-derived CDR1 and CDR2 are SGHNT and YYREEE (reference sequence).

This clone was observed a single time. J is TRBJ1-4 and V is TRBV6-5; D is unresolved. This CDR3 region has 15 residues. V shed 6 bases and J shed 0 bases, with 11 bases lying between them. CDR1 is MNHEY and CDR2 is SVGAGI in the germline V gene. For the CDR3, the DNA is TGTGCCAGCAGCCTGCGGGGAGCAACTAATGAAAAACTGTTTTTT. Translated: CASSLRGATNEKLFF.

In its sample, this clone was seen a few times. The chain joins TRBV5-6 to TRBJ1-4; no clear D gene. Germline V gene data show CDR1 as SGHDT and CDR2 as YYEEEE. The CDR3 runs to 14 residues. The V gene lost 4 bases and the J gene lost 7 bases, with 14 bases spanning the gap. This CDR3 reads CASSPSGGGEKLFF. CDR3 DNA sequence: TGTGCCAGCAGCCCCAGTGGTGGAGGTGAAAAACTGTTTTTT.

The gene calls are TRBV19 and TRBJ2-2; no clear D. Germline V gives CDR1 LNHDA, CDR2 SQIVND (reference sequence). The CDR3 covers 13 residues. The V end was cut by 7 bases, the J end by 3 bases, with 9 bases between. CDR3 residues: CASIEDYTGELFF. The CDR3 nucleotides read TGTGCCAGTATCGAAGATTACACCGGGGAGCTGTTTTTT.

The chain has TRBV5-1 and TRBJ2-1; 13 bases are a match to TRBD2. Trimming removed 4 bases from V and 7 bases from J; junction bases left unmatched: 2. Germline lookup yields CDR1 SGHRS and CDR2 YFSETQ. The CDR3 is made up of 14 amino acids. Here the CDR3 DNA reads TGCGCCAGCAGCGAGACTAGCGGGAGGAATGAGCAGTTCTTC. Translating it yields CASSETSGRNEQFF.

CDR3 loop: CATGRQGIPEAFF. The CDR3 bases are TGTGCCACAGGGCGTCAAGGGATCCCTGAAGCTTTCTTT. This chain connects TRBV15 to TRBJ1-1; D unclear. V shed 9 bases and J shed 6 bases, with 17 bases lying between them. This CDR3 has 13 amino acids. CDR1 LNHNV and CDR2 YYDKDF come from the germline V gene (reference sequence).

This clone was recorded a few times. V is TRBV19 and J is TRBJ1-5; 9 bases match TRBD1. With V trimmed by 3 bases and J by 1 base, 1 base remained unmatched. Germline V gives CDR1 LNHDA, CDR2 SQIVND (reference sequence). The CDR3 extends over 15 amino acids. CDR3 sequence (DNA): TGTGCCAGTAGTATCGGGACAGGGAGCAATCAGCCCCAGCATTTT. Protein: CASSIGTGSNQPQHF. The variable domain in full, completed from reference TRBV19 and TRBJ1-5, reads DGGITQSPKYLFRKEGQNVTLSCEQNLNHDAMYWYRQDPGQGLRLIYYSQIVNDFQKGDIAEGYSVSREKKESFPLTVTSAQKNPTAFYLCASSIGTGSNQPQHFGDGTRLSIL.

The chain combines TRBV7-2 with TRBJ2-7, with TRBD2 matching 11 bases. The CDR3 consists of 16 residues. In germline, CDR1 is SGHTA, CDR2 FQGNSA. The ends lost 5 bases at V and 2 bases at J; junction bases unmatched: 8. The CDR3 sequence is CASSPGLAGYTYEQYF. CDR3 nucleotide sequence: TGTGCCAGCAGCCCAGGACTAGCGGGTTACACCTACGAGCAGTACTTC.

About this clone itself: One end of the junction fails to match germline, which may point to a read error. CDR3 in amino acids: CASSLGLAVGEQYF. DNA for the CDR3: TGTGCCAGCAGTTTGGGGCTAGCGGTCGGCGAGCAGTACTTC. The genes are TRBV5-6 and TRBJ2-7; 7 bases align to TRBD2. The germline CDR1 and CDR2 sequences are SGHDT and YYEEEE. This CDR3 comprises 14 residues.

The chain has TRBV7-2 and TRBJ2-1, with D perhaps assigned TRBD1 or TRBD2 (5 bases each). Germline values: CDR1 SGHTA, CDR2 FQGNSA. Between the trimmed V and J ends, which lost 5 bases and 8 bases, there was a span of 13 bases. This CDR3 region has 13 residues. The CDR3, as DNA: TGTGCCAGCAGCCGCTCACGAGGGGATGAGCAGTTCTTC. It yields the protein CASSRSRGDEQFF.

In its sample, this clone was seen once. Other DNA sequences in this sample translate to the same CDR3. This chain connects TRBV6-6 to TRBJ2-2; the D gene could be TRBD1 or TRBD2 (5 bases each). There are 13 residues in the CDR3. Deletions cut 5 bases from V and 1 base from J, with 5 bases between. Looked up from germline, CDR1 is MNHNY and CDR2 is SVGAGI (reference sequence). As DNA, the CDR3 is TGTGCCAGCAGTGGGGGGAACACCGGGGAGCTGTTTTTT. This encodes CASSGGNTGELFF.

This clone was seen only a few times. Other nucleotide sequences in the sample specify the same CDR3. V is TRBV7-8 and J is TRBJ2-7; TRBD2 might be the D (5 bases). Germline CDR1 is SGHVS and CDR2 is FQNEAQ. V was cut by 2 bases and J by 4 bases, with 6 bases left in between. The CDR3 totals 12 residues. The CDR3, as DNA: TGTGCCAGCAGCTTAAGCGGATACGAGCAGTACTTC. Its protein is CASSLSGYEQYF.

The genes are TRBV6-4 and TRBJ1-1; D gene unclear. The V end lost 6 bases, the J end lost 2 bases, and 13 bases lay between the germline ends. Germline CDR1 reads MRHNA; CDR2 reads SNTAGT. This CDR3 contains 14 residues. CDR3 sequence reads: CASRAGEGNTEAFF. The CDR3 DNA follows: TGTGCCAGCAGGGCCGGGGAGGGAAACACTGAAGCTTTCTTT.

The V call is TRBV30, the J call TRBJ1-2; D gene uncertain. Germline lookup yields CDR1 GTSNPN and CDR2 SVGIG (reference sequence). CDR3 length equals 16 residues. The V gene lost 0 bases and the J gene lost 5 bases, with 19 bases spanning the gap. CDR3 nucleotide sequence: TGTGCCTGGAGTGTACAATTGATGGGGTTTCGGTATGGCTACACCTTC. This codes for CAWSVQLMGFRYGYTF.